This T cell receptor (beta chain) was documented in a study of blood T cell repertoires in COVID-19. In the study overall: T cells, B-cell-depleted T cells, or PBMCs provided the cDNA or gDNA that served as material.

The method was immunoSEQ multiplex PCR; TCRdb's version includes in-frame clones alone and lacks a portion of them. The top ten clones hold approximately 5% of a sample with 50,000 to 75,000 clones, about 90% of them seen once. V lost 0 bases and J lost 4, with 12 bases in between. The CDR3 is 16 amino acids. Looked up from germline, CDR1 is LGHNA and CDR2 is YNFKEQ. This clone occurred a few times. This TCR was sampled from a man aged 80 or over in a cohort sampled during active COVID-19. The sequencing input was peripheral blood. The chain is built from TRBV4-2 and TRBJ2-2, with a possible D match to TRBD1 (5 bases). CDR3 residues: CASSQDTAGLTGELFF. CDR3 bases: TGTGCCAGCAGCCAAGATACGGCAGGGCTCACCGGGGAGCTGTTTTTT.